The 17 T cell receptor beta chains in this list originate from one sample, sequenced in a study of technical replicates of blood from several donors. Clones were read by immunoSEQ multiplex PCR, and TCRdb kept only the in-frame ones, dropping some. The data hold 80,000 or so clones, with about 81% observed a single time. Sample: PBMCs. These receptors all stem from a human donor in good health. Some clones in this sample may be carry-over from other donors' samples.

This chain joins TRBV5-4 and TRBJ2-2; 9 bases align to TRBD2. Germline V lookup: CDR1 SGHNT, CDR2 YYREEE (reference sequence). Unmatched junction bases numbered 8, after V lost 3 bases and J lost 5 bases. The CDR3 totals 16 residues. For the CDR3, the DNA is TGTGCCAGCAGCTATTTAGCGGGGGTGAAAACCGGGGAGCTGTTTTTT. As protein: CASSYLAGVKTGELFF.

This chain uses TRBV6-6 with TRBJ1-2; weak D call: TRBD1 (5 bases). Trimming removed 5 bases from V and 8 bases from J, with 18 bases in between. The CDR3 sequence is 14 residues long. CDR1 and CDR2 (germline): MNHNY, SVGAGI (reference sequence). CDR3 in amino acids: CASSLLTPPGGYTF. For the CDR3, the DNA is TGTGCCAGCAGTCTCCTGACGCCCCCAGGGGGCTACACCTTC.

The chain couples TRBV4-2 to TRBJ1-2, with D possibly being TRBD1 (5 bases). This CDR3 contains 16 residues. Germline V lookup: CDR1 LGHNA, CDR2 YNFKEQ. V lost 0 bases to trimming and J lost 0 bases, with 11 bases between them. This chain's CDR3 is CASSQDVTVTNYGYTF. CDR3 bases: TGTGCCAGCAGCCAAGACGTGACAGTCACTAACTATGGCTACACCTTC.

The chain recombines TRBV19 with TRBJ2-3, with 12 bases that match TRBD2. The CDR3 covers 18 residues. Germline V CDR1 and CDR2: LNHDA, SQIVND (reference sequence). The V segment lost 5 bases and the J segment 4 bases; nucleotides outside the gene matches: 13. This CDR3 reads CASSPRTSGKGGADTQYF. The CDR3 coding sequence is TGTGCCAGTAGTCCCCGGACTAGCGGGAAGGGGGGAGCAGATACGCAGTATTTT.

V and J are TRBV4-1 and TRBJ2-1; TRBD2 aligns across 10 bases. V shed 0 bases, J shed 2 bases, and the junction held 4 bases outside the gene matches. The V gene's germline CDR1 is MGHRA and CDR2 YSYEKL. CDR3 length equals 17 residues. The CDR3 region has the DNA TGCGCCAGCAGCCAAGACCCCAGCGGGAGGGCCTACAATGAGCAGTTCTTC. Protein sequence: CASSQDPSGRAYNEQFF.

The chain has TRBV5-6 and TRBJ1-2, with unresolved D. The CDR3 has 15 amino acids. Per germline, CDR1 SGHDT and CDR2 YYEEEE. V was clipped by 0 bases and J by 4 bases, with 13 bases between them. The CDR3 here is CASSLEGGSLYGYTF. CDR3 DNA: TGTGCCAGCAGCTTGGAAGGAGGCAGTCTCTATGGCTACACCTTC.

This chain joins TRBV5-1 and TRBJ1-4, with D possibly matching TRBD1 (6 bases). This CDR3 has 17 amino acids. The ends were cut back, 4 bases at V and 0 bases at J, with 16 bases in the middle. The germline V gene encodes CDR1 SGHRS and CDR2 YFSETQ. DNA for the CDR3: TGCGCCAGCAGCATCCGAGGGGGGGGTGCAACTAATGAAAAACTGTTTTTT. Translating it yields CASSIRGGGATNEKLFF.

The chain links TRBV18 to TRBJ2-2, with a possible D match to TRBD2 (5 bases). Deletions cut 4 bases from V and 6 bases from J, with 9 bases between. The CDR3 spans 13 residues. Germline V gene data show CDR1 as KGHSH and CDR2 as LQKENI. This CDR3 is CASSREHAGELFF. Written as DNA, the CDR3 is TGTGCCAGCTCACGGGAGCATGCCGGGGAGCTGTTTTTT.

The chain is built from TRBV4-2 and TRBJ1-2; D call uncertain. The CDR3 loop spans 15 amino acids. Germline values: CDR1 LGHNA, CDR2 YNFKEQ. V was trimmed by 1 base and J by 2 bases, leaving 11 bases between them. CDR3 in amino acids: CASSQGEGGNYGYTF. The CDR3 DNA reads TGTGCCAGCAGCCAAGGGGAGGGAGGCAACTATGGCTACACCTTC.

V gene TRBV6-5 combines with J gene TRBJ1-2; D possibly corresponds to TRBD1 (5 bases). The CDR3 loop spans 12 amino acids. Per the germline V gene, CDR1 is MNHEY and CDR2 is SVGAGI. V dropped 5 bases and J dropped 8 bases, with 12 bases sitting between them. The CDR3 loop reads CASSVEGKGYTF. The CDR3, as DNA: TGTGCCAGCAGTGTGGAGGGGAAGGGCTACACCTTC.

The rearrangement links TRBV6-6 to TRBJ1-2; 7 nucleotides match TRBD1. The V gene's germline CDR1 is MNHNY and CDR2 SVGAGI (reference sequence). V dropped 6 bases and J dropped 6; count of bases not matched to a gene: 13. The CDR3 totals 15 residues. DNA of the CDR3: TGTGCCAGCAGCCAACCTAGGACAGGAAGGAATGGCTACACCTTC. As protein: CASSQPRTGRNGYTF.

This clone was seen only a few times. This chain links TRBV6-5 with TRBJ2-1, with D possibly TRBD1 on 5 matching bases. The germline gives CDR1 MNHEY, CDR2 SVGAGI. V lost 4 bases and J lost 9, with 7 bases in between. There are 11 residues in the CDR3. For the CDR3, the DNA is TGTGCCAGCAGTTTAGGGGCTGAGCAGTTCTTC. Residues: CASSLGAEQFF.

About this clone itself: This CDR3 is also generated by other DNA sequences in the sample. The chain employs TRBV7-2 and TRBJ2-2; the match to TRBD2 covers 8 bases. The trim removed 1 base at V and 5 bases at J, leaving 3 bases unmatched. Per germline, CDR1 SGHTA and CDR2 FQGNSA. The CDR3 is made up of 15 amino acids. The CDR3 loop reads CASSLVLAGTGELFF. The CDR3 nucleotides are TGTGCCAGCAGCTTAGTGCTAGCGGGTACCGGGGAGCTGTTTTTT.

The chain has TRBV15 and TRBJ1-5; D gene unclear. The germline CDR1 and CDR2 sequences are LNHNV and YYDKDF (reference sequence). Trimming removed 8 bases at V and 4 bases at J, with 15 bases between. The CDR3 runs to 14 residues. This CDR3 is CATRPGSRNQPQHF. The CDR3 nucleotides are TGTGCCACCCGGCCGGGTAGTCGAAATCAGCCCCAGCATTTT.

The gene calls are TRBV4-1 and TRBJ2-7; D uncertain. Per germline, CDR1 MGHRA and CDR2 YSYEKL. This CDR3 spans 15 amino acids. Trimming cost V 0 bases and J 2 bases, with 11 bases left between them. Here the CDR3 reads CASSQDSPGPYEQYF. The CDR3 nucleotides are TGCGCCAGCAGCCAAGATTCCCCGGGTCCCTACGAGCAGTACTTC.

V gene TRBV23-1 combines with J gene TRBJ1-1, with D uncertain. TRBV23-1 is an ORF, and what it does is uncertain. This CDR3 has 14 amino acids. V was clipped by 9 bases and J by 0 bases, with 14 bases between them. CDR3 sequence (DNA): TGCGCCAGACAAGACGCCACTATGAACACTGAAGCTTTCTTT. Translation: CARQDATMNTEAFF.

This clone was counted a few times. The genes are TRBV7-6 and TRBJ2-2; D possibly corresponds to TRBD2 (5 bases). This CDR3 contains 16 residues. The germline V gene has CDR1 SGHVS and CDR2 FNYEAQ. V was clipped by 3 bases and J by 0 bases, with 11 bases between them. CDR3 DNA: TGTGCCAGCAGCTTTCGCGGACTCGCGAACACCGGGGAGCTGTTTTTT. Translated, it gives CASSFRGLANTGELFF. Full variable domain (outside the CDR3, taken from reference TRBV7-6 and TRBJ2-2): GAGVSQSPRYKVTKRGQDVALRCDPISGHVSLYWYRQALGQGPEFLTYFNYEAQQDKSGLPNDRFSAERPEGSISTLTIQRTEQRDSAMYRCASSFRGLANTGELFFGEGSRLTVL.